This T cell receptor beta chain emerged from a study of beta chain features in type 1 diabetes. Study in general: All of the samples together had around 110,000,000 sorted cells examined.

All of the isolated RNA was reverse transcribed, so expressed TCRB transcripts were sequenced. Method: immunoSEQ multiplex PCR; TCRdb's copy keeps in-frame clones and lacks some. This table has 200,000 to 250,000 clones, roughly 30% appearing once. The CDR3 consists of 15 residues. The germline V gene has CDR1 MNHEY and CDR2 SVGAGI. The ends lost 4 bases at V and 8 bases at J; junction bases unmatched: 12. This sequence originates from a young man in good health. Sequenced material: central memory CD4+ T cells from blood. This chain links TRBV6-5 with TRBJ1-2, with 8 bases fitting TRBD1. The CDR3 spells CASSSAPGQGKGYTF. The CDR3 bases are TGTGCCAGCAGTTCCGCCCCTGGACAGGGAAAAGGCTACACCTTC.